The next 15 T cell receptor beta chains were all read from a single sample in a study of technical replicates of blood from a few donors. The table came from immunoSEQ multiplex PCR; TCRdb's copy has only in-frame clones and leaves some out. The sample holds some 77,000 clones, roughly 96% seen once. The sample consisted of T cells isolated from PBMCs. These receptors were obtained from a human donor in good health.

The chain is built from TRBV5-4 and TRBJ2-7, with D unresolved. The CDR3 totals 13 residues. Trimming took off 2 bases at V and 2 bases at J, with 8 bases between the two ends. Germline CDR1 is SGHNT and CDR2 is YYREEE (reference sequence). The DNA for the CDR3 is TGTGCCAGCAGCTTCTCTTCTACCTACGAGCAGTACTTC. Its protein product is CASSFSSTYEQYF. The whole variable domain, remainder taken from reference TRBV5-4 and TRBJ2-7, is ETGVTQSPTHLIKTRGQQVTLRCSSQSGHNTVSWYQQALGQGPQFIFQYYREEENGRGNFPPRFSGLQFPNYSSELNVNALELDDSALYLCASSFSSTYEQYFGPGTRLTVT.

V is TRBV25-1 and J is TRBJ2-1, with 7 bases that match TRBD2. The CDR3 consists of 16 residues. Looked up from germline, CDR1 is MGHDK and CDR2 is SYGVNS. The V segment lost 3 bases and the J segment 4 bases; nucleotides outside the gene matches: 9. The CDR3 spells CASSELSSGIYNEQFF. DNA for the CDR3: TGTGCCAGCAGTGAGTTGTCTAGCGGAATATACAATGAGCAGTTCTTC.

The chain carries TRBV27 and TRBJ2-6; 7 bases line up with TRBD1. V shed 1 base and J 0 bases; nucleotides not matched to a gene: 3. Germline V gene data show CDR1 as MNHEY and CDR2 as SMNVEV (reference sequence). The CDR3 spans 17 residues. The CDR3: CASSLYGTVSGANVLTF. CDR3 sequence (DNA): TGTGCCAGCAGTTTATATGGGACAGTCTCTGGGGCCAACGTCCTGACTTTC. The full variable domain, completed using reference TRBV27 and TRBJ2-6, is EAQVTQNPRYLITVTGKKLTVTCSQNMNHEYMSWYRQDPGLGLRQIYYSMNVEVTDKGDVPEGYKVSRKEKRNFPLILESPSPNQTSLYFCASSLYGTVSGANVLTFGAGSRLTVL.

CDR3 DNA sequence: TGTGCCAGCAGCTTAGTGGGACAGTTAAACTATGGCTACACCTTC. Its protein product is CASSLVGQLNYGYTF. The chain has TRBV7-9 and TRBJ1-2; TRBD1 matches 7 bases. Germline loops: CDR1 SEHNR, CDR2 FQNEAQ (reference sequence). V was clipped by 1 base and J by 2 bases; unmatched bases: 4. The CDR3 is 15 residues long.

The CDR3 DNA reads as TGTGCCAGCAGGGATAGCGGGAGGAAGTACAATGAGCAGTTCTTC. Its protein is CASRDSGRKYNEQFF. V is TRBV2 and J is TRBJ2-1, with TRBD2 matching 10 bases. V trimming: 6 bases; J trimming: 4 bases; junction bases outside the gene matches: 6. CDR3 length equals 15 residues. The V gene's germline CDR1 is SNHLY and CDR2 FYNNEI.

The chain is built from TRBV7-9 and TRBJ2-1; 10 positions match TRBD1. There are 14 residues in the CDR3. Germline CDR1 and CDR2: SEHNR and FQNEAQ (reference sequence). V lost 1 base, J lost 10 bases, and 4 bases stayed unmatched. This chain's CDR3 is CASSLGGTGVEQFF. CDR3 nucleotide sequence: TGTGCCAGCAGCTTAGGAGGGACAGGGGTAGAGCAGTTCTTC. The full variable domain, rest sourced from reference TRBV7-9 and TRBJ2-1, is DTGVSQNPRHKITKRGQNVTFRCDPISEHNRLYWYRQTLGQGPEFLTYFQNEAQLEKSRLLSDRFSAERPKGSFSTLEIQRTEQGDSAMYLCASSLGGTGVEQFFGPGTRLTVL.

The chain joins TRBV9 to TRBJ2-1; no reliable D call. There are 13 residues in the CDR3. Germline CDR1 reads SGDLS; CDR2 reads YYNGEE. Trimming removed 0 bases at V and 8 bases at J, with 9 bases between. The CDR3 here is CASSVGQRYEQFF. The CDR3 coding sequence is TGTGCCAGCAGCGTAGGCCAGAGGTATGAGCAGTTCTTC.

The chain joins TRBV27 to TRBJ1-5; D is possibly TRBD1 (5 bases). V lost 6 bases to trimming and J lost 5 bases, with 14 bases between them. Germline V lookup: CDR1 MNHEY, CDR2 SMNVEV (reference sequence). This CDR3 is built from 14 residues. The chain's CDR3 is CASSRTFYDQPQHF. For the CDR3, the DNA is TGTGCCAGCAGCCGGACATTCTACGATCAGCCCCAGCATTTT.

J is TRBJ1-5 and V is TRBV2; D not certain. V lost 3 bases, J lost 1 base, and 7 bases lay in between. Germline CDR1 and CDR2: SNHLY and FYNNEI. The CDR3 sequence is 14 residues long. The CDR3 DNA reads TGTGCCAGCAGTGAGGGCCCAAGCAATCAGCCCCAGCATTTT. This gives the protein CASSEGPSNQPQHF.

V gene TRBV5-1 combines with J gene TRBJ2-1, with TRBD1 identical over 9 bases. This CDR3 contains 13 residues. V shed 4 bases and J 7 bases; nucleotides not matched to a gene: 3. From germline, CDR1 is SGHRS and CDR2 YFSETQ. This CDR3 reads CASSTDRGNEQFF. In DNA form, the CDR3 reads TGCGCCAGCAGCACCGACAGGGGGAATGAGCAGTTCTTC.

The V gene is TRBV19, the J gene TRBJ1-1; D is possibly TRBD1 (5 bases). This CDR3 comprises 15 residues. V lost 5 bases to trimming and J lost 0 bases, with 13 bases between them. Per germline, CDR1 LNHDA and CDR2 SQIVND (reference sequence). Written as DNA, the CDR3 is TGTGCCAGTAGTCCCCGGGGGACCTTGAACACTGAAGCTTTCTTT. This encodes CASSPRGTLNTEAFF.

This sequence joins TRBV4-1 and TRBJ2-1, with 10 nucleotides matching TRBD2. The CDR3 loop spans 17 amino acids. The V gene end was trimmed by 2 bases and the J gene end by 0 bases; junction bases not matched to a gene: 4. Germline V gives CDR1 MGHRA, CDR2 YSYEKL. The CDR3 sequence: CASSQSSGRGSYNEQFF. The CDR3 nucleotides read TGCGCCAGCAGCCAATCTAGCGGGAGAGGCTCCTACAATGAGCAGTTCTTC.

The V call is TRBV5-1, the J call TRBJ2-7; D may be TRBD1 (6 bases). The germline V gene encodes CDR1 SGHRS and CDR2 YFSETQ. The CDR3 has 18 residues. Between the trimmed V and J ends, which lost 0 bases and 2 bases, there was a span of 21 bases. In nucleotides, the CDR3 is TGCGCCAGCAGCTTGGCTAGGGGGTACCGCAGGGCCGCCTACGAGCAGTACTTC. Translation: CASSLARGYRRAAYEQYF.

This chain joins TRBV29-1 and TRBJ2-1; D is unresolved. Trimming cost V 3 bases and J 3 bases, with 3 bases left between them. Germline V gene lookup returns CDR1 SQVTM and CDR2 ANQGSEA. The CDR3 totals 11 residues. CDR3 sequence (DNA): TGCAGCGTTGACCTCTACAATGAGCAGTTCTTC. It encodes CSVDLYNEQFF.

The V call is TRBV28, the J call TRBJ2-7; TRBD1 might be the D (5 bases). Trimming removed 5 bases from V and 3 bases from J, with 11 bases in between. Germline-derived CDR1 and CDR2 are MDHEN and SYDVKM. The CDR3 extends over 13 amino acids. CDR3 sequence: CASSRLRGYEQYF. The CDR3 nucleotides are TGTGCCAGCAGTCGCTTAAGGGGCTACGAGCAGTACTTC.